These 20 T cell receptor beta chains were sequenced from one sample in a study of OX40 agonist ivuxolimab in advanced cancers. The library was prepared using the immunoSEQ multiplex PCR assay. TCRdb stores this immuneACCESS table with in-frame sequences only. Part of the clones is absent; in the studies checked, under half of the shortfall reflects unresolved V genes, and no reason is known for the rest. The sample contains more than 55,000 clones, about nine tenths of them found a single time. The top ten constitute roughly 4.2% of the sample. The material sequenced was CD4+ or CD8+ T cells sorted from blood, taken in a trial of the OX40 agonist ivuxolimab. All receptors come from an adult with an advanced solid tumor such as melanoma, head and neck, liver or kidney cancer.

The chain combines TRBV10-2 with TRBJ1-1, with D maybe TRBD1 (6 bases). Germline V CDR1 and CDR2: WSHSY, SAAADI. The ends were cut back, 6 bases at V and 5 bases at J, with 10 bases in the middle. The CDR3 is made up of 12 amino acids. The chain's CDR3 is CASREGGTEAFF. In DNA form, the CDR3 reads TGCGCCAGCAGGGAAGGGGGGACTGAAGCTTTCTTT.

The rearrangement joins TRBV11-2 to TRBJ2-4; D gene ambiguous. V was clipped by 2 bases and J by 0 bases, with 14 bases between them. Looked up from germline, CDR1 is SGHAT and CDR2 is FQNNGV. This CDR3 spans 17 amino acids. This CDR3 is CASSLIGESLAKNIQYF. The CDR3 nucleotides are TGTGCCAGCAGCTTAATAGGAGAGTCGCTAGCCAAAAACATTCAGTACTTC.

This clone was observed a handful of times. As DNA, the CDR3 is TGTGCCAGCAGCTTAGGGGCACAGGGAACCGGGGAGCTGTTTTTT. Its protein is CASSLGAQGTGELFF. The chain joins TRBV7-6 to TRBJ2-2; D is perhaps TRBD1 (6 bases). The CDR3 extends over 15 amino acids. V lost 1 base to trimming and J lost 5 bases, with 11 bases between them. Germline V gives CDR1 SGHVS, CDR2 FNYEAQ.

J is TRBJ1-4 and V is TRBV5-1; D perhaps matches TRBD1 (6 bases). V lost 2 bases, J lost 3 bases, and 8 bases lay in between. CDR3 length equals 14 residues. In germline, CDR1 is SGHRS, CDR2 YFSETQ. CDR3 DNA: TGCGCCAGCAGCTTCAGGGGCTCTAATGAAAAACTGTTTTTT. Translation gives CASSFRGSNEKLFF.

CDR3: CASSSEPGQGGLEAFF. The CDR3 DNA sequence: TGTGCCAGCAGCTCCGAACCGGGACAGGGAGGGCTTGAAGCTTTCTTT. The chain links TRBV7-9 to TRBJ1-1; 9 nucleotides line up with TRBD1. Germline V lookup: CDR1 SEHNR, CDR2 FQNEAQ (reference sequence). The V and J ends lost 4 bases and 7 bases, in that order; junction bases with no gene match: 13. The CDR3 is 16 residues long.

V is TRBV9 and J is TRBJ2-3; 12 nucleotides line up with TRBD2. J was trimmed by 2 bases and V by 3 bases; bases with no gene match: 4. CDR1 is SGDLS, CDR2 YYNGEE, per germline. CDR3 length: 16 residues. DNA for the CDR3: TGTGCCAGCAGCGCTGGGACTAGCGGGTACACAGATACGCAGTATTTT. It is translated as CASSAGTSGYTDTQYF. The full variable domain, in which reference TRBV9 and TRBJ2-3 provide the parts outside the CDR3, is DSGVTQTPKHLITATGQRVTLRCSPRSGDLSVYWYQQSLDQGLQFLIQYYNGEERAKGNILERFSAQQFPDLHSELNLSSLELGDSALYFCASSAGTSGYTDTQYFGPGTRLTVL.

The chain carries TRBV27 and TRBJ1-4; the match to TRBD1 covers 8 bases. Germline lookup yields CDR1 MNHEY and CDR2 SMNVEV (reference sequence). The length of the CDR3 is 15 residues. The trim removed 5 bases at V and 5 bases at J, leaving 7 bases unmatched. CDR3 DNA sequence: TGTGCCAGCAGTGTAACAGGGGGGATAAATGAAAAACTGTTTTTT. It specifies CASSVTGGINEKLFF.

This sequence joins TRBV11-3 and TRBJ1-5; no clear D. The CDR3 loop spans 13 amino acids. Trimming pared 7 bases from V and 0 bases from J, leaving 7 bases between. CDR1 is SGHNT, CDR2 YENEEA, per germline. This CDR3 reads CASINDSNQPQHF. As DNA, the CDR3 is TGTGCCAGCATCAATGATAGCAATCAGCCCCAGCATTTT.

The chain joins TRBV28 to TRBJ2-3; maybe TRBD2 (6 bases). Germline V lookup: CDR1 MDHEN, CDR2 SYDVKM. This CDR3 is 14 amino acids long. The V gene lost 2 bases and the J gene lost 8 bases, with 14 bases spanning the gap. The DNA of the CDR3 is TGTGCCAGCAGTTTACCAGCGGGCGCCTCTACGCAGTATTTT. This translates into CASSLPAGASTQYF.

In this sample, this clone turned up a few times. This chain joins TRBV28 and TRBJ1-1; no firm D call. The CDR3 spans 13 residues. V was clipped by 6 bases and J by 1 base, with 9 bases between them. Germline CDR1 and CDR2: MDHEN and SYDVKM. CDR3 nucleotide sequence: TGTGCCAGCAGGTCAGCCCAGAACACTGAAGCTTTCTTT. This translates into CASRSAQNTEAFF. Together with reference TRBV28 and TRBJ1-1, the CDR3 gives the full variable domain: DVKVTQSSRYLVKRTGEKVFLECVQDMDHENMFWYRQDPGLGLRLIYFSYDVKMKEKGDIPEGYSVSREKKERFSLILESASTNQTSMYLCASRSAQNTEAFFGQGTRLTVV.

CDR3 DNA sequence: TGTGCCAGCTCCCCGGGGCAGACTTTTCAGACCTTC. Encoded protein: CASSPGQTFQTF. This chain uses TRBV18 with TRBJ1-2, with D possibly TRBD1 on 5 matching bases. CDR1 KGHSH and CDR2 LQKENI come from the germline V gene. The CDR3 is 12 amino acids. V lost 6 bases, J lost 14 bases, and 19 bases lay in between.

V gene TRBV16 combines with J gene TRBJ1-5, with 8 bases matching TRBD1. CDR3 length equals 17 residues. CDR1 is KGHSY and CDR2 is FQNENV in the germline V gene. Unmatched junction bases numbered 10, after V lost 1 base and J lost 5 bases. The chain's CDR3 is CASSQLGAGQGYQPQHF. The CDR3 nucleotides are TGTGCCAGCAGCCAATTAGGTGCTGGACAGGGATATCAGCCCCAGCATTTT.

The chain has TRBV5-1 and TRBJ2-2, with D unresolved. V lost 3 bases and J 4 bases, leaving 7 bases between the germline ends. CDR1 SGHRS and CDR2 YFSETQ come from the germline V gene. The CDR3 is made up of 13 amino acids. The CDR3 is CASSSSSTGELFF. The CDR3, as DNA: TGCGCCAGCAGCTCCTCGAGCACCGGGGAGCTGTTTTTT. The entire variable domain, with the rest obtained from reference TRBV5-1 and TRBJ2-2, is as follows: KAGVTQTPRYLIKTRGQQVTLSCSPISGHRSVSWYQQTPGQGLQFLFEYFSETQRNKGNFPGRFSGRQFSNSRSEMNVSTLELGDSALYLCASSSSSTGELFFGEGSRLTVL.

The chain uses TRBV6-1 and TRBJ1-5; D possibly corresponds to TRBD1 (5 bases). The CDR3 extends over 14 amino acids. Trimming removed 6 bases from V and 3 bases from J, with 12 bases in between. From germline, CDR1 is MNHNS and CDR2 SASEGT. Written as DNA, the CDR3 is TGTGCCAGCAGATCAAGACAGCACAATCAGCCCCAGCATTTT. Residues: CASRSRQHNQPQHF.

The chain joins TRBV18 to TRBJ2-2; D is possibly TRBD1 (6 bases). V dropped 6 bases and J dropped 8 bases, with 19 bases sitting between them. From germline, CDR1 is KGHSH and CDR2 LQKENI. This CDR3 comprises 15 residues. Here the CDR3 reads CASSPVGAVKGELFF. For the CDR3, the DNA is TGTGCCAGCTCGCCCGTGGGGGCAGTGAAGGGGGAGCTGTTTTTT.

For the CDR3, the DNA is TGCGCCAGCACCCGGACTAGCGGGGTTCCAAACACCGGGGAGCTGTTTTTT. Amino acids: CASTRTSGVPNTGELFF. J is TRBJ2-2 and V is TRBV5-1, with TRBD2 matching 12 bases. This CDR3 has 17 amino acids. CDR1 and CDR2 from the germline V gene are SGHRS and YFSETQ. V lost 6 bases and J lost 2; bases outside the gene matches: 8.

The chain joins TRBV5-1 to TRBJ2-1; the match to TRBD2 covers 12 bases. Germline V gene lookup returns CDR1 SGHRS and CDR2 YFSETQ. The junction had 8 bases not matched to a gene; V was cut back by 3 bases and J by 4 bases. The CDR3 contains 17 residues. The CDR3 reads CASSSIGLAGKYNEQFF. The CDR3, as DNA: TGCGCCAGCAGCTCTATAGGACTAGCGGGAAAATACAATGAGCAGTTCTTC.

V and J are TRBV6-1 and TRBJ2-3; TRBD2 might be the D (5 bases). Deletions cut 5 bases from V and 6 bases from J, with 15 bases between. This CDR3 comprises 14 residues. Per germline, CDR1 MNHNS and CDR2 SASEGT. CDR3 sequence reads: CASSPRTGMDTQYF. The CDR3 bases are TGTGCCAGCAGTCCCCGGACCGGGATGGATACGCAGTATTTT.

The genes are TRBV28 and TRBJ2-1; 11 bases match TRBD2. J lost 4 bases, V lost 4 bases, and 3 bases had no gene match. This CDR3 has 15 residues. CDR1 and CDR2 from the germline V gene are MDHEN and SYDVKM. CDR3 in amino acids: CASSSGLAAYNEQFF. CDR3 DNA sequence: TGTGCCAGCAGTTCGGGACTAGCGGCATACAATGAGCAGTTCTTC.

The rearrangement joins TRBV7-6 to TRBJ2-3; D unresolved. In germline, CDR1 is SGHVS, CDR2 FNYEAQ. The CDR3 covers 13 residues. Trimming pared 3 bases from V and 6 bases from J, leaving 10 bases between. CDR3 region: CASSFPPRDTQYF. For the CDR3, the DNA is TGTGCCAGCAGCTTTCCCCCTCGGGATACGCAGTATTTT. The full variable domain, its missing parts supplied by reference TRBV7-6 and TRBJ2-3, is GAGVSQSPRYKVTKRGQDVALRCDPISGHVSLYWYRQALGQGPEFLTYFNYEAQQDKSGLPNDRFSAERPEGSISTLTIQRTEQRDSAMYRCASSFPPRDTQYFGPGTRLTVL.